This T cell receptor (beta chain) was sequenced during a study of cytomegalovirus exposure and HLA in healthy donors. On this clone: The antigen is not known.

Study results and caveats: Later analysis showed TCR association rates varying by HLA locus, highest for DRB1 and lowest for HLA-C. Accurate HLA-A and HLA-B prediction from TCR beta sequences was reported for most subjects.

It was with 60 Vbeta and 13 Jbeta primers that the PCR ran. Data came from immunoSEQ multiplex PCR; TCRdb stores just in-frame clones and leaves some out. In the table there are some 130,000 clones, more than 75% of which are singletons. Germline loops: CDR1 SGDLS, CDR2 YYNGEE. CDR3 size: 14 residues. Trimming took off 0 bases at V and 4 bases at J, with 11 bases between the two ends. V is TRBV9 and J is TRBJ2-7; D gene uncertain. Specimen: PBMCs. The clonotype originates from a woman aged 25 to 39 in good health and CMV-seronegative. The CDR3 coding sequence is TGTGCCAGCAGCGTAGGAAGCATCTCTTACGAGCAGTACTTC. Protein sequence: CASSVGSISYEQYF.